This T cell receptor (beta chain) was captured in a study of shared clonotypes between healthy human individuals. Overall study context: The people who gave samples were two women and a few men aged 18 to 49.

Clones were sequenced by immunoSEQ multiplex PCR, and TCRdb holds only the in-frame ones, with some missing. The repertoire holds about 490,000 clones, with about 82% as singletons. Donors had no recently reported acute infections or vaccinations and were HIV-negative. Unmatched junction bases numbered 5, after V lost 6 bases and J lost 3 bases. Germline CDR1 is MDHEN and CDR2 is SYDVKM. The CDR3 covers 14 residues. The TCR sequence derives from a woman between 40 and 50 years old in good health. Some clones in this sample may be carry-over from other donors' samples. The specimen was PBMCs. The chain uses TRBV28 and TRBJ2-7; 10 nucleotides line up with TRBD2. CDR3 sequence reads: CASRTLAGGYEQYF. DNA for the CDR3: TGTGCCAGCAGAACATTAGCGGGGGGCTACGAGCAGTACTTC.